This T cell receptor beta chain is drawn from a study of identical twins. Regarding the study as a whole: Insertions were fewer in abundant cord blood beta clonotypes, whereas memory repertoires showed none of this pattern.

This clonotype appeared many times. What it binds is unknown. Template switching added a universal primer binding site, and final cDNA carried unique molecular identifiers. Each CDR3 protein is one row after TCRdb ran MiXCR on the 5' RACE reads. Among 690,000 or so distinct CDR3 sequences listed, 6.1% were seen once. The sequencing sample was made of naive T cells sorted from blood. This receptor was obtained from a young man in good health.

In nucleotides, the CDR3 is TGTGCCACCAGTGAGGCCGGGACAGGGGGCGAGCAGCCCCAGCATTTT. It is translated as CATSEAGTGGEQPQHF. V gene TRBV24-1 combines with J gene TRBJ1-5, with TRBD1 matching 12 bases. The CDR3 has 16 residues. Germline CDR1 KGHDR, CDR2 SFDVKD. V lost 4 bases, J lost 7 bases, and 7 bases stayed unmatched.